This T cell receptor (beta chain) was identified during a study of spatial heterogeneity in lung cancer. Study-wide findings and caveats: The number of expanded tumor alpha and beta chains correlated with mutation number.

Via MiXCR, TCRdb re-called the 5' RACE reads, giving one row per CDR3 protein. The table shows approximately 7,800 distinct CDR3 sequences, with approximately 8.2% occurring only once. The time point denotes: sample taken at primary tumor resection. Whole RNA from tumor, nontumor lung or frozen PBMC was sequenced unsorted. By share, this clonotype counts as medium-sized. The antigen is undetermined. The receptor comes from a male donor with early-stage non-small cell lung cancer. Source: lung tumor tissue, taken at surgery.

Written as DNA, the CDR3 is TGCGCCAGCACCCCGGACAGGACAGATACGCAGTATTTT. As protein: CASTPDRTDTQYF. V usage is TRBV5-1 and J usage is TRBJ2-3; TRBD1 agrees at 7 bases. Trimming at V came to 6 bases and at J to 3 bases, leaving 4 bases not matched to a gene. CDR3 length: 13 amino acids. Germline lookup yields CDR1 SGHRS and CDR2 YFSETQ.